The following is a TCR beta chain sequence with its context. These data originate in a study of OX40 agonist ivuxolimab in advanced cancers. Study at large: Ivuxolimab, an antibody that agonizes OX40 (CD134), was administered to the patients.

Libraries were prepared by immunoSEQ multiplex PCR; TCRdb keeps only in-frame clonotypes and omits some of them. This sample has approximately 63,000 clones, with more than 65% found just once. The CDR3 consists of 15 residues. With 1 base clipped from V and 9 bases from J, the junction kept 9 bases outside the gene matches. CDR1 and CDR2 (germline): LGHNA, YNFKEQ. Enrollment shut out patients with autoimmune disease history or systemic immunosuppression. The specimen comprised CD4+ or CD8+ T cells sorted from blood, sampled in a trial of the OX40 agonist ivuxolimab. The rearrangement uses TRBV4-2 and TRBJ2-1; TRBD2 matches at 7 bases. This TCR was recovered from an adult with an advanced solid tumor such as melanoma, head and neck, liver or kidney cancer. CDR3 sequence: CASSQALAEGPEQFF. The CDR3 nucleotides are TGTGCCAGCAGCCAAGCTCTAGCGGAGGGGCCTGAGCAGTTCTTC.